The present T cell receptor (beta chain) was sequenced within a study of cytomegalovirus exposure and HLA in healthy donors. Donors showed nominal health when sampled, although they likely had unrecorded immune exposures. The PCR employed 60 Vbeta primers together with 13 Jbeta primers. Measured with immunoSEQ multiplex PCR; TCRdb has only the in-frame clones, and not every one. The sample table includes around 35,000 clones. CDR1 LGHNA and CDR2 YSLEER come from the germline V gene. V shed 1 base and J 5 bases; nucleotides not matched to a gene: 5. CDR3 length: 16 residues. The chain has TRBV4-3 and TRBJ2-1; TRBD2 matches at 10 bases. Sequenced sample: PBMCs. The receptor comes from a woman aged 40 to 49 in good health and CMV-seropositive. CDR3 residues: CASSQVGLAENNEQFF. The CDR3 DNA reads TGCGCCAGCAGCCAAGTTGGACTAGCGGAAAACAATGAGCAGTTCTTC.